The source of this T cell receptor (beta chain) is a study of CD8+CD57+ T cells in acquired aplastic anemia. In the study overall: Across the sorted CD4+ and CD8+ cells, DNA amounts averaged about 3 ug. Points from the study as a whole: The number of CD8+ CDR3 sequences shared by patients and controls was twenty-nine. Simpson's diversity of CD8+ cells was not significantly different in patients compared with controls.

The CDR3 is 12 residues long. Germline CDR1 is SQVTM and CDR2 is ANQGSEA. The V end was cut by 4 bases, the J end by 5 bases, with 11 bases between. With regard to this clonotype: Its antigen is unknown.

TCR beta VDJ and CDR3 were profiled, and genomic DNA was the template. TCRdb independently ran MiXCR on the reads; one entry per CDR3 protein. This sample yields around 79,000 distinct CDR3 sequences, of which 60% to 75% are seen a single time; 80% to 90% belongs to the top ten. Those patients picked for sequencing had displayed CD8+CD57+ cell expansion on flow cytometry. Patients had not yet gotten any therapy when their blood was taken for sampling. The receptor comes from a human donor with aplastic anemia. Sequencing was done on a sample of sorted CD4+, CD8+, or CD8+CD57+ T cells (not recorded which) from PBMCs. The chain combines TRBV29-1 with TRBJ2-5, with D possibly being TRBD2 (6 bases). In DNA form, the CDR3 reads TGCAGCGTTGCCCAGGACTATGAGACCCAGTACTTC. Translation gives CSVAQDYETQYF.